Reported below is one T cell receptor beta chain. Its antigen remains unidentified. The data were taken from a study of T cells expressing NK-cell markers. For the study at large: The TCR beta repertoires were obtained from sorted CD3+CD56+NKG2C+, CD3+CD56+NKG2C- and CD3+CD56-NKG2C+ T cells.

Template switching by 5'RACE with UMIs generated the TCR beta cDNA. TCRdb derives one entry per CDR3 protein from the 5' RACE reads, leaving out DNA. The data include fewer than 200,000 distinct CDR3 sequences; the top ten clones carry about 18%. Study-level points and caveats: In 6 or 7 donors, dominant NKG2C+ clonotypes were about 1.0-7.0% of CD8+ T cells.

The CDR3 runs to 17 residues. Germline V gives CDR1 KGHDR, CDR2 SFDVKD. The receptor was derived from a woman aged 18-70 years in good health. Sequencing used blood T cells: a sorted CD56 or NKG2C T cell subset, CD4+ or CD8+ T cells, or bulk PBMC T cells (not recorded which). The chain has TRBV24-1 and TRBJ2-1; TCRdb returns TRBD2, unconfirmable since there is no DNA. The CDR3 loop is CATSQGLAGGTGNEQFF.